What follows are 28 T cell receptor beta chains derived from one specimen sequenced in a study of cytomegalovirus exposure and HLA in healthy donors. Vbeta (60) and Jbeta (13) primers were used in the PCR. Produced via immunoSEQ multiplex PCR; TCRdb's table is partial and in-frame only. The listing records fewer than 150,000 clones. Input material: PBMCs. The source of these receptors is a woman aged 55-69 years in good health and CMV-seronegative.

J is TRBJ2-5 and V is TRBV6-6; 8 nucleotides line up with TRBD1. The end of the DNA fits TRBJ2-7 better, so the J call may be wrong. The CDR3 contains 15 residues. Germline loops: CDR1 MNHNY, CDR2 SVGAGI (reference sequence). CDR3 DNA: TGTGCCAGCAGTTCCACAGGGGGGCTAGAATACGAGCAGTACTTC. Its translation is CASSSTGGLEYEQYF.

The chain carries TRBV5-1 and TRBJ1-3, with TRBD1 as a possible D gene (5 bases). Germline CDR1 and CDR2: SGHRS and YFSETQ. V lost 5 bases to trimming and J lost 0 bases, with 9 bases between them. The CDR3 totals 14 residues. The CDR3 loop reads CASSDSASGNTIYF. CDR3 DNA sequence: TGCGCCAGCAGTGACAGCGCCTCTGGAAACACCATATATTTT.

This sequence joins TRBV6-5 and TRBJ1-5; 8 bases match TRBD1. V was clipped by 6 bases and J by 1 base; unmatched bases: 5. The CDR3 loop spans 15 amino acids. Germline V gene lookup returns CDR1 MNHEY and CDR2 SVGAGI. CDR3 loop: CASSRDRGSNQPQHF. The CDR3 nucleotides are TGTGCCAGCAGCCGAGACAGGGGAAGCAATCAGCCCCAGCATTTT.

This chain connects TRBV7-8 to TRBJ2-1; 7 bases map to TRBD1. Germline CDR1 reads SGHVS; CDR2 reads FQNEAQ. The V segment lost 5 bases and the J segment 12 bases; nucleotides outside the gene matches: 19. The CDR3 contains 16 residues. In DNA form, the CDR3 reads TGTGCCAGCAGCAGCCGGGGACAGCCATCGCGTCGTGGGCAGTTCTTC. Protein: CASSSRGQPSRRGQFF.

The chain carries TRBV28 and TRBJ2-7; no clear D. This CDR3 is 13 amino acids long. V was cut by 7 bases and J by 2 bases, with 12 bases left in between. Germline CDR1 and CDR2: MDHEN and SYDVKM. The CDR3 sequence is CASTPSLTYEQYF. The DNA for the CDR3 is TGTGCCAGCACCCCCTCTTTAACCTACGAGCAGTACTTC.

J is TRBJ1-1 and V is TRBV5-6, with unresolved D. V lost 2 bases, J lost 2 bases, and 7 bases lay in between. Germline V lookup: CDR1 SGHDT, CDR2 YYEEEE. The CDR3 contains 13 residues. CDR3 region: CASSFQANTEAFF. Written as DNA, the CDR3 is TGTGCCAGCAGCTTTCAGGCTAACACTGAAGCTTTCTTT.

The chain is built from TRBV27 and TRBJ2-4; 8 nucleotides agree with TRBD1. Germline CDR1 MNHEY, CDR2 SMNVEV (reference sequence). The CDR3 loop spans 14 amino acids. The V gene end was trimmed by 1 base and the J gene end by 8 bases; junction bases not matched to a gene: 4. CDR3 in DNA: TGTGCCAGCAGTTTATTCGCACAGGGGGACATTCAGTACTTC. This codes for CASSLFAQGDIQYF.

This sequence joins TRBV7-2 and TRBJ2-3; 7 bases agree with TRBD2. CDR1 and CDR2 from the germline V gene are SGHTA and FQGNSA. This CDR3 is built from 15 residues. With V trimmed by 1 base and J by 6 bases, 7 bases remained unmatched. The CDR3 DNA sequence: TGTGCCAGCAGCTTAGTGGGGAGGGAAGGGGATACGCAGTATTTT. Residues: CASSLVGREGDTQYF.

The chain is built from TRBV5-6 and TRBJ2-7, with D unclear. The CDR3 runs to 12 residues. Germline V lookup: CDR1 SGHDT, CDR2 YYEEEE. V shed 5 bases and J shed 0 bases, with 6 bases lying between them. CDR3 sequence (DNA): TGTGCCAGCAGTTCTAGCTCCTACGAGCAGTACTTC. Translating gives CASSSSSYEQYF.

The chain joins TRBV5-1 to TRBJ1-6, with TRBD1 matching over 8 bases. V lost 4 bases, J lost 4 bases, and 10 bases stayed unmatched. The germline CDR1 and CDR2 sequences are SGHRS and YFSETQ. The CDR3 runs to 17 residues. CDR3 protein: CASSPLGQANYNSPLHF. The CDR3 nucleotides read TGCGCCAGCAGCCCCTTGGGACAGGCGAATTATAATTCACCCCTCCACTTT.

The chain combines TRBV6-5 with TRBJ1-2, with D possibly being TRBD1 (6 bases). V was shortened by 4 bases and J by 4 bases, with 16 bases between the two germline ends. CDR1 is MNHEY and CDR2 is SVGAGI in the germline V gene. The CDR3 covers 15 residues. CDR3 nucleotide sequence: TGTGCCAGCAGTTTACAGGGTTCCCATTCCTATGGCTACACCTTC. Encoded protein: CASSLQGSHSYGYTF.

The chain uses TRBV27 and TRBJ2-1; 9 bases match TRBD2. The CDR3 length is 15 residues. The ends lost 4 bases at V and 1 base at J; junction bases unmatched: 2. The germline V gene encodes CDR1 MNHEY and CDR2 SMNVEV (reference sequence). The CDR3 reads CASSSAGGSYNEQFF. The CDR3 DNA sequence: TGTGCCAGCAGTTCGGCGGGGGGGTCCTACAATGAGCAGTTCTTC.

The CDR3 loop reads CASEDSSDSNQPQHF. CDR3 sequence (DNA): TGTGCCAGTGAGGACAGTTCAGATAGCAATCAGCCCCAGCATTTT. The chain employs TRBV6-4 and TRBJ1-5, with D possibly TRBD1 on 6 matching bases. The V end was cut by 9 bases, the J end by 0 bases, with 15 bases between. This CDR3 contains 15 residues. Germline lookup yields CDR1 MRHNA and CDR2 SNTAGT.

The CDR3 region has the DNA TGTGCCAGCAGTTACTCTGACAGCCCTGAAGCTTTCTTT. Translated: CASSYSDSPEAFF. V gene TRBV6-6 combines with J gene TRBJ1-1; possible D gene TRBD1, 5 bases. The CDR3 contains 13 residues. Trimming took off 0 bases at V and 6 bases at J, with 8 bases between the two ends. CDR1 is MNHNY, CDR2 SVGAGI, per germline (reference sequence).

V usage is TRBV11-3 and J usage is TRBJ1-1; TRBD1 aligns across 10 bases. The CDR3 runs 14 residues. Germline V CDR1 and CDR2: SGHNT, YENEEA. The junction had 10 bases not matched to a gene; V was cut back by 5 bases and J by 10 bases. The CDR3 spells CASSGRDRGAGAFF. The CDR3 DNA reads TGTGCCAGCAGCGGCAGGGACAGGGGAGCGGGAGCTTTCTTT.

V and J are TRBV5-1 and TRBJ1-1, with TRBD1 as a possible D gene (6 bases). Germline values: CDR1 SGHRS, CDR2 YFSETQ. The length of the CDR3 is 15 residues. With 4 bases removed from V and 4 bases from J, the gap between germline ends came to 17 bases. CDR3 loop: CASSPGGRGVTEAFF. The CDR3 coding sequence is TGCGCCAGCAGCCCCGGCGGCAGGGGAGTCACTGAAGCTTTCTTT. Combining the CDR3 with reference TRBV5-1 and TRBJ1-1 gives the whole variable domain KAGVTQTPRYLIKTRGQQVTLSCSPISGHRSVSWYQQTPGQGLQFLFEYFSETQRNKGNFPGRFSGRQFSNSRSEMNVSTLELGDSALYLCASSPGGRGVTEAFFGQGTRLTVV.

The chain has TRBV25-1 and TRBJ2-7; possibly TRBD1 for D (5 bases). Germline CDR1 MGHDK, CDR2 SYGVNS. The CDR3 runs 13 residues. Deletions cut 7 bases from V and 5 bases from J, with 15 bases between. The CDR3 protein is CASTDRRVDEQYF. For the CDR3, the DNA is TGTGCCAGCACCGACAGACGCGTCGACGAGCAGTACTTC.

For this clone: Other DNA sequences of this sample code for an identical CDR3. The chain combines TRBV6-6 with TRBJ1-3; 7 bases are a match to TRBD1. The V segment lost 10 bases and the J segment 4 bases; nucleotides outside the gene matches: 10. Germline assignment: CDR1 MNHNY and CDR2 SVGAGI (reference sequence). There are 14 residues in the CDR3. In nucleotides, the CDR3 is TGTGCCACCATTGACAGGGTCTCAGGAAACACCATATATTTT. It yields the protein CATIDRVSGNTIYF.

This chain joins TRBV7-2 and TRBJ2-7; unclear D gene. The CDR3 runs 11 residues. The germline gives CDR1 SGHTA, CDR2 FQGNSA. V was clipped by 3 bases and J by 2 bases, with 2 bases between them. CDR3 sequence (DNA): TGTGCCAGCAGCTTCACCTACGAGCAGTACTTC. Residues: CASSFTYEQYF.

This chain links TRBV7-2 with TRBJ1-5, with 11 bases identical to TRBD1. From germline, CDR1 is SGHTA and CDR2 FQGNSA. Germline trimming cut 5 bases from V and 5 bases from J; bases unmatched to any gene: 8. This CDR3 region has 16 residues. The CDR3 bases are TGTGCCAGCAGCACGGGACAGGGGGTCAGGGATCAGCCCCAGCATTTT. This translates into CASSTGQGVRDQPQHF.

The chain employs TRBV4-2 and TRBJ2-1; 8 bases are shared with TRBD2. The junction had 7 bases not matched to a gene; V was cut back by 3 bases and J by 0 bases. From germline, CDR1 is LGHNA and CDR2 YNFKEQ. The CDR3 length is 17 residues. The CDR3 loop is CASSHPLAGLSYNEQFF. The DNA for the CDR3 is TGTGCCAGCAGCCACCCCTTAGCGGGGCTCTCCTACAATGAGCAGTTCTTC.

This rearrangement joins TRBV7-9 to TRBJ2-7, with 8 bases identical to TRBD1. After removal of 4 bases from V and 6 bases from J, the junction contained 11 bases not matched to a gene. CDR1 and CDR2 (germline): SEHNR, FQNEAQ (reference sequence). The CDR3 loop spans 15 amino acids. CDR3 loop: CASSSYRQGFGEQYF. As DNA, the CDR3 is TGTGCCAGCAGCTCGTACAGACAGGGGTTCGGCGAGCAGTACTTC.

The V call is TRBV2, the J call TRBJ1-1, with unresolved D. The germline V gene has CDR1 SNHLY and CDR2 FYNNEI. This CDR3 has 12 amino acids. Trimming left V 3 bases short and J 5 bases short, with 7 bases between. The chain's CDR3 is CASSDRGTEAFF. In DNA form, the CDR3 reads TGTGCCAGCAGTGATCGGGGAACTGAAGCTTTCTTT. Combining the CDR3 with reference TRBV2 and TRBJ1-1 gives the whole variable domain EPEVTQTPSHQVTQMGQEVILRCVPISNHLYFYWYRQILGQKVEFLVSFYNNEISEKSEIFDDQFSVERPDGSNFTLKIRSTKLEDSAMYFCASSDRGTEAFFGQGTRLTVV.

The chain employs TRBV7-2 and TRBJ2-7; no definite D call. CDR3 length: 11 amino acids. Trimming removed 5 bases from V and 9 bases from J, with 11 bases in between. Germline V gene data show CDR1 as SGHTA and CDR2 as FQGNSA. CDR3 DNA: TGTGCCAGCAGCGGCACTACGATGCAGTACTTC. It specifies CASSGTTMQYF.

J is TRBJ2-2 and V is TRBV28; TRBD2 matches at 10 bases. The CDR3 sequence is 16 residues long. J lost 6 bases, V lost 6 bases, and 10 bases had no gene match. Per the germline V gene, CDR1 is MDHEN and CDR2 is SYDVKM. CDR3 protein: CASSPASGRGPGELFF. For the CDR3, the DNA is TGTGCCAGCAGCCCTGCTAGCGGGAGAGGGCCCGGGGAGCTGTTTTTT.

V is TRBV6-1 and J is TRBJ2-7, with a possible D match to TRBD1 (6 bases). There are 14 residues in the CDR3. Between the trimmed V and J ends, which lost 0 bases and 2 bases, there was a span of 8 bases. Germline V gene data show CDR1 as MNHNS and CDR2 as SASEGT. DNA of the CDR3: TGTGCCAGCAGTGAAGCGGGGACAACCTACGAGCAGTACTTC. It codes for CASSEAGTTYEQYF.

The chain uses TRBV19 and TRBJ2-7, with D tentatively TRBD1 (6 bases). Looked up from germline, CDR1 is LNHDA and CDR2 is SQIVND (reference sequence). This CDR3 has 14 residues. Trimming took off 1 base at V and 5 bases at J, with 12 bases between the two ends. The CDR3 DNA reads TGTGCCAGTAGTATAGGAACAGGGTCCAACGAGCAGTACTTC. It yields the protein CASSIGTGSNEQYF.

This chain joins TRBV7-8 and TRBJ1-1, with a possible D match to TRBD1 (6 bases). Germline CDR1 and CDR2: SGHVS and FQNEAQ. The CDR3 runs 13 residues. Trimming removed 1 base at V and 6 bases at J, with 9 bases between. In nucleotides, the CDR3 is TGTGCCAGCAGCTTAGGAGGGGGTCCTGAAGCTTTCTTT. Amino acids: CASSLGGGPEAFF. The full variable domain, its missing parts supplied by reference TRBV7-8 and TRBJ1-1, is GAGVSQSPRYKVAKRGQDVALRCDPISGHVSLFWYQQALGQGPEFLTYFQNEAQLDKSGLPSDRFFAERPEGSVSTLKIQRTQQEDSAVYLCASSLGGGPEAFFGQGTRLTVV.